The TCR beta chain under discussion was sequenced for a study of cytomegalovirus exposure and HLA in healthy donors. Study results and limitations: In a later analysis, V- and J-gene trimming of beta chains associated with a DCLRE1C missense variant, replicated independently. Per a later analysis, roughly 17,000 TCR beta sequences showed association with HLA alleles at 0.05 false discovery rate. The majority of CMV-associated TCR beta chains were reported as apparently HLA-restricted in a later analysis.

Germline V lookup: CDR1 LGHNA, CDR2 YNFKEQ. The CDR3 spans 16 residues. Deletions cut 5 bases from V and 2 bases from J, with 16 bases between. The study ran its PCR with 60 Vbeta and 13 Jbeta primers. Original handling: A follow-up analysis tallied 70 million to 80 million unique TCR beta chains, approximately 10 million shared. The table came from immunoSEQ multiplex PCR; TCRdb's copy has only in-frame clones and leaves some out. V and J calls and clone size follow that table, whereas D and trimming were derived from the DNA. Among 150,000 to 200,000 clones listed, approximately 85% were seen once. For this clone: Its antigen is undetermined.

The clonotype originates from a man between 18 and 29 years old in good health and CMV-seronegative. This chain links TRBV4-2 with TRBJ2-1; D gene ambiguous. Sequenced material: PBMCs. The CDR3 reads CASSYSSSFPYNEQFF. The CDR3 region has the DNA TGTGCCAGCAGCTATTCCTCGAGTTTCCCCTACAATGAGCAGTTCTTC.